The present TCR beta chain was sequenced within a study of blood T cell repertoires in COVID-19. Study-level information: PBMCs, B-cell-depleted T cells, or T cells provided the cDNA or gDNA that made up the material.

Trimming removed 7 bases from V and 1 base from J; junction bases left unmatched: 7. From germline, CDR1 is MNHEY and CDR2 SVGAGI. The CDR3 contains 15 residues. This clone was recorded only once. Sequencing was performed with immunoSEQ multiplex PCR; in TCRdb, only in-frame clones are kept and a portion is missing. The sample has about 170,000 clones; approximately 84% are singletons. The TCR comes from a man aged 35 to 55 who had recovered from COVID-19. Sequencing input: peripheral blood. The chain couples TRBV6-5 to TRBJ2-7; 10 bases map to TRBD1. The CDR3 bases are TGTGCCAGCAAAGAGGTGGGACAGGGGTCCTACGAGCAGTACTTC. As protein: CASKEVGQGSYEQYF.